Listed below are T cell receptor beta chains from one sample, sequenced in a study of shared clonotypes between healthy human individuals. Assay: immunoSEQ multiplex PCR; the TCRdb copy retains only in-frame clones and omits some. The sample lists about 1.9 million clones, 93% occurring once. The specimen was naive CD8+ T cells from PBMCs. These receptors came from a man aged 18 to 35 in good health. Some clones in this sample may be carry-over from other donors' samples. Each CDR3 is given with its conserved first and last residue. D genes are given only for firm matches. The size entry is marked missing in some rows and otherwise reads once, few, many or a size class.

j_gene,v_gene,abundance,d_gene,CDR3aa
TRBJ2-5,TRBV4-1,.,TRBD2,CASSHATGIAGGPGETQYF
TRBJ1-5,TRBV4-1,.,.,CASSHMRGIQPQHF
TRBJ1-1,TRBV27,.,TRBD1,CASSRQGRNTEAFF
TRBJ2-3,TRBV9,.,.,CASSVAGKAADTQYF
TRBJ2-7,TRBV6-1,.,.,CASSEAPLPYEQYF
TRBJ1-2,TRBV5-1,.,TRBD1,CASSAGQGDYGYTF
TRBJ2-5,TRBV5-6,once,TRBD1,CASSWDRVETQYF
TRBJ2-1,TRBV4-3,.,TRBD2,CASSLGLANYNEQFF
TRBJ2-2,TRBV7-8,.,.,CASTQLALGGNTGELFF
TRBJ2-5,TRBV19,.,.,CASSIERGRQETQYF
TRBJ2-3,TRBV25-1,.,TRBD2,CASSISGTEDTQYF
TRBJ1-2,TRBV29-1,.,.,CSTLTAYGYTF
TRBJ2-7,TRBV2,.,TRBD2,CASSDDRLAGGHYEQYF
TRBJ2-1,TRBV28,.,.,CASRGRGENEQFF
TRBJ2-5,TRBV29-1,.,TRBD2,CSVEARGDGETQYF
TRBJ2-4,TRBV30,.,TRBD2,CAWDLAGGPEIQYF
TRBJ2-7,TRBV19,.,TRBD2,CASSAASGRGYEQYF
TRBJ2-7,TRBV28,.,TRBD1,CASTPQGPYEQYF
TRBJ2-7,TRBV12-5,.,TRBD1,CASGLVRDRAYEQYF
TRBJ2-7,TRBV28,.,.,CASSRPQGNSYEQYF
TRBJ2-7,TRBV9,once,.,CASSPSGTVAYEQYF
TRBJ2-1,TRBV10-3,.,.,CAISVQTGNEQFF
TRBJ2-1,TRBV7-2,once,TRBD2,CASSLVPAGEQFF
TRBJ1-1,TRBV13,.,.,CASSPKGGANTEAFF
TRBJ2-2,TRBV5-1,.,.,CASRVGTTNTGELFF
TRBJ2-7,TRBV9,.,TRBD2,CASSAGAGGYEQYF
TRBJ1-1,TRBV7-8,.,.,CASSLGSTGPNTEAFF
TRBJ1-2,TRBV2,.,.,CASSNRVAGHGYTF
TRBJ2-2,TRBV10-3,.,TRBD2,CAITEREAGGELFF
TRBJ2-5,TRBV27,.,TRBD1,CASSAGTGEYQETQYF
TRBJ2-2,TRBV2,.,TRBD2,CASRPGLDTGELFF
TRBJ2-7,TRBV5-4,.,TRBD1,CASGRDRAYEQYF
TRBJ2-7,TRBV10-3,.,.,CAISESQASYEQYF
TRBJ2-5,TRBV28,.,.,CASSLGDNQETQYF
TRBJ2-1,TRBV7-9,.,.,CASSYPPGVEQFF
TRBJ1-2,TRBV11-2,.,.,CASSSRADLPNYGYTF
TRBJ2-1,TRBV27,.,.,CASSLTGSLYNEQFF
TRBJ1-1,TRBV27,.,.,CASGVVVTEAFF
TRBJ2-5,TRBV5-6,.,TRBD2,CASSLLRAAGGPWKETQYF
TRBJ2-1,TRBV30,once,TRBD1,CAWSGLGTALSYNEQFF
TRBJ1-5,TRBV10-3,.,.,CATSRAYSNQPQHF
TRBJ2-5,TRBV30,.,TRBD1,CAWRPRQGYQETQYF
TRBJ2-7,TRBV6-1,.,TRBD2,CASSERGGSSYEQYF
TRBJ2-7,TRBV28,.,TRBD2,CASSRLAGMSVRAYEQYF
TRBJ2-7,TRBV10-2,.,.,CASSRVGVGYEQYF
TRBJ2-7,TRBV7-9,once,.,CASSSSGWETFYEQYF
TRBJ2-2,TRBV4-2,once,.,CASSFWTNFNTGELFF
TRBJ1-6,TRBV7-9,.,TRBD1,CASSNRQGMFNSPLHF
TRBJ1-2,TRBV5-1,.,.,CASSGSGPQARYGYTF
TRBJ1-3,TRBV9,.,.,CASSVARGSSGNTIYF
TRBJ1-1,TRBV7-6,.,.,CASSHPQGEDTEAFF
TRBJ1-5,TRBV7-2,.,.,CASSLGPEPQHF
TRBJ1-2,TRBV21-1,.,.,CAIPRDRGYGYTF
TRBJ2-2,TRBV7-2,.,TRBD1,CASSLGAGGYTGELFF
TRBJ2-1,TRBV9,.,.,CASSVDSSSYNEQFF
TRBJ1-2,TRBV6-1,.,.,CASSEVRVDGYTF
TRBJ2-3,TRBV7-3,.,TRBD1,CASRDRALDTQYF
TRBJ2-5,TRBV19,once,.,CASSPRSRETQYF
TRBJ1-2,TRBV27,.,.,CASSLSRERPGYTF